This TCR beta chain appears in the sequencing data of a study of T cell responses to AZD1222 COVID-19 vaccine. Germline V lookup: CDR1 SEHNR, CDR2 FQNEAQ (reference sequence). The CDR3 runs 13 residues. Trimming stripped 5 bases from V and 1 base from J, with 8 bases between. The protocol was immunoSEQ multiplex PCR, while the TCRdb copy is restricted to in-frame clones and leaves out a portion. The sample yields approximately 110,000 clones, 92% seen once. Sequenced material: peripheral blood, taken on day 0 of AZD1222 vaccination. V and J are TRBV7-9 and TRBJ1-1, with unresolved D. This sequence originates from an adult in good health. CDR3 sequence: CASSLGQNTEAFF. DNA of the CDR3: TGTGCCAGCAGCCTCGGGCAGAACACTGAAGCTTTCTTT.